This passage covers 29 T cell receptor beta chains from one sample sequenced in a study of control samples from healthy donors and cancer patients. The table came from immunoSEQ multiplex PCR; TCRdb's copy has only in-frame clones and leaves some out. Of 5,500 to 7,500 clones in the sample, approximately 68% were seen once. The sequenced sample consisted of formalin-fixed, paraffin-embedded tissue. The receptors originated from a male donor with melanoma.

This clone was seen a few times. The V and J genes are TRBV24-1 and TRBJ2-1; 12 bases agree with TRBD2. CDR1 and CDR2 (germline): KGHDR, SFDVKD. The junction had 6 bases not matched to a gene; V was cut back by 3 bases and J by 10 bases. The CDR3 has 15 residues. CDR3 loop: CATSDLTSGGREQFF. The CDR3 DNA sequence: TGTGCCACCAGTGATCTTACTAGCGGGGGGAGGGAGCAGTTCTTC.

The chain has TRBV21-1 and TRBJ1-5; the D call TRBD1 from the table was never checked on the DNA. TRBV21-1 is a known pseudogene. This CDR3 is 17 amino acids long. The CDR3 DNA reads as TGTGCCAGCAGAAAACACCGGGACAGGGGGCCCCGACAGCCCCAGCATTTT. This codes for CASRKHRDRGPRQPQHF.

The CDR3 protein is CASSPFVGNIQYF. CDR3 sequence (DNA): TGTGCCAGCAGCCCATTTGTGGGAAACATTCAGTACTTC. This chain links TRBV7-2 with TRBJ2-4; D ambiguous. Germline V gives CDR1 SGHTA, CDR2 FQGNSA. Trimming took off 5 bases at V and 6 bases at J, with 11 bases between the two ends. The CDR3 spans 13 residues.

This clone showed up just a few times. The chain couples TRBV29-1 to TRBJ2-5; 12 bases map to TRBD2. The CDR3 sequence is 19 residues long. Unmatched junction bases numbered 20, after V lost 5 bases and J lost 4 bases. Germline lookup yields CDR1 SQVTM and CDR2 ANQGSEA. DNA for the CDR3: TGCAGCGTTAGGGGACAATATTCGACTAGCGGGAGAGGCCGAGAGACCCAGTACTTC. This translates into CSVRGQYSTSGRGRETQYF. Based on the CDR3 plus reference TRBV29-1 and TRBJ2-5, the full variable domain is SAVISQKPSRDICQRGTSLTIQCQVDSQVTMMFWYRQQPGQSLTLIATANQGSEATYESGFVIDKFPISRPNLTFSTLTVSNMSPEDSSIYLCSVRGQYSTSGRGRETQYFGPGTRLLVL.

The CDR3 loop is CASSVTSGRIETQYF. The CDR3 DNA sequence: TGTGCCAGCAGCGTGACTAGCGGGAGAATCGAGACCCAGTACTTC. The chain carries TRBV9 and TRBJ2-5; TRBD2 agrees at 12 bases. CDR3 length equals 15 residues. Germline trimming cut 2 bases from V and 5 bases from J; bases unmatched to any gene: 4. Germline V gives CDR1 SGDLS, CDR2 YYNGEE.

This clone was seen a handful of times. This chain connects TRBV13 to TRBJ2-7; D uncertain. There are 13 residues in the CDR3. Germline CDR1 PRHDT, CDR2 FYEKMQ (reference sequence). V was pared by 5 bases and J by 5 bases, with 13 bases between. In nucleotides, the CDR3 is TGTGCCAGCAGCCTCCGATCCCCTGACGAGCAGTACTTC. Protein sequence: CASSLRSPDEQYF.

The chain recombines TRBV9 with TRBJ2-3; 9 bases align to TRBD1. Germline loops: CDR1 SGDLS, CDR2 YYNGEE. The CDR3 has 15 amino acids. With 4 bases clipped from V and 5 bases from J, the junction kept 8 bases outside the gene matches. Here the CDR3 DNA reads TGTGCCAGCAGCCCCAGACAGGGGGATATAGATACGCAGTATTTT. This translates into CASSPRQGDIDTQYF. Filled out from reference TRBV9 and TRBJ2-3, the complete variable domain reads DSGVTQTPKHLITATGQRVTLRCSPRSGDLSVYWYQQSLDQGLQFLIQYYNGEERAKGNILERFSAQQFPDLHSELNLSSLELGDSALYFCASSPRQGDIDTQYFGPGTRLTVL.

As concerns this clone: One base away lies a much larger clone, so this may be a sequencing read error. This chain joins TRBV2 and TRBJ2-1; D remains ambiguous. CDR1 and CDR2 (germline): SNHLY, FYNNEI. The CDR3 length is 11 residues. Trimming took 3 bases from V and 3 from J, leaving 0 bases between them. This CDR3 reads CASSDYNEQFF. The CDR3 nucleotides are TGTGCCAGCAGTGACTACAATGAGCAGTTCTTC.

This clone appeared a single time. The rearrangement joins TRBV9 to TRBJ2-3, with 8 nucleotides matching TRBD2. The CDR3 consists of 15 residues. V shed 2 bases, J shed 2 bases, and the junction held 4 bases outside the gene matches. Germline-derived CDR1 and CDR2 are SGDLS and YYNGEE. For the CDR3, the DNA is TGTGCCAGCAGCGTGAGCGGGAGTGACACAGATACGCAGTATTTT. Translating it yields CASSVSGSDTDTQYF.

The chain recombines TRBV2 with TRBJ1-6; no definite D call. Germline CDR1 and CDR2: SNHLY and FYNNEI. V gave up 2 bases and J gave up 9 bases, with 8 bases separating them. The CDR3 contains 13 residues. This CDR3 reads CASSEIRGSPLHF. The CDR3 DNA sequence: TGTGCCAGCAGTGAAATCCGGGGTTCACCCCTCCACTTT.

Only one count was recorded for this clone. This chain uses TRBV28 with TRBJ1-5, with unresolved D. The CDR3 sequence is 13 residues long. Germline assignment: CDR1 MDHEN and CDR2 SYDVKM. Trimming removed 6 bases from V and 2 bases from J, with 8 bases in between. CDR3 sequence (DNA): TGTGCCAGCAGGAGACACCGCAATCAGCCCCAGCATTTT. Protein product: CASRRHRNQPQHF. The full variable domain, with the rest looked up from reference TRBV28 and TRBJ1-5, is DVKVTQSSRYLVKRTGEKVFLECVQDMDHENMFWYRQDPGLGLRLIYFSYDVKMKEKGDIPEGYSVSREKKERFSLILESASTNQTSMYLCASRRHRNQPQHFGDGTRLSIL.

This clone was seen only a few times. The chain links TRBV10-3 to TRBJ1-3, with D possibly being TRBD1 (6 bases). Trimming stripped 6 bases from V and 0 bases from J, with 6 bases between. Per germline, CDR1 ENHRY and CDR2 SYGVKD. The CDR3 spans 13 residues. The CDR3 nucleotides read TGTGCCATCAGGGACAGCTCTGGAAACACCATATATTTT. Translation: CAIRDSSGNTIYF.

The gene calls are TRBV5-1 and TRBJ2-1, with TRBD2 identical over 8 bases. Germline V gives CDR1 SGHRS, CDR2 YFSETQ. The V segment lost 0 bases and the J segment 2 bases; nucleotides outside the gene matches: 1. The CDR3 has 15 amino acids. This CDR3 is CASSLDSGTYNEQFF. The CDR3 DNA reads as TGCGCCAGCAGCTTGGATAGCGGGACCTACAATGAGCAGTTCTTC.

This clone was detected only a few times. The chain is built from TRBV5-1 and TRBJ2-7, with TRBD2 matching 7 bases. Germline trimming cut 0 bases from V and 1 base from J; bases unmatched to any gene: 1. The CDR3 sequence is 14 residues long. CDR1 is SGHRS and CDR2 is YFSETQ in the germline V gene. CDR3: CASSLASGSYEQYF. The CDR3 nucleotides read TGCGCCAGCAGCTTGGCTAGCGGTTCCTACGAGCAGTACTTC.

The chain links TRBV4-1 to TRBJ2-7; D may be TRBD2 (7 bases). There are 17 residues in the CDR3. Per the germline V gene, CDR1 is MGHRA and CDR2 is YSYEKL. V lost 2 bases and J 5 bases, leaving 22 bases between the germline ends. CDR3 amino acids: CASSQSGGLAASDEQYF. The CDR3 DNA reads as TGCGCCAGCAGCCAAAGTGGGGGGCTAGCGGCCTCGGACGAGCAGTACTTC.

This clone was detected a few times. This sequence joins TRBV5-5 and TRBJ2-2; D is perhaps TRBD1 (5 bases). Germline CDR1 SGHKS, CDR2 YYEKEE (reference sequence). The CDR3 runs to 15 residues. Trimming stripped 0 bases from V and 6 bases from J, with 12 bases between. The CDR3 protein is CASSLEGRLAGELFF. CDR3 DNA sequence: TGTGCCAGCAGCTTGGAGGGGCGGTTAGCCGGGGAGCTGTTTTTT. Together with reference TRBV5-5 and TRBJ2-2, the CDR3 gives the full variable domain: DAGVTQSPTHLIKTRGQQVTLRCSPISGHKSVSWYQQVLGQGPQFIFQYYEKEERGRGNFPDRFSARQFPNYSSELNVNALLLGDSALYLCASSLEGRLAGELFFGEGSRLTVL.

In DNA, the CDR3 is TGCGCCAGCAGCACAGACTCCTACGAGCAGTACTTC. Translating it yields CASSTDSYEQYF. The V call is TRBV5-1, the J call TRBJ2-7, with D unclear. From germline, CDR1 is SGHRS and CDR2 YFSETQ. V was cut by 4 bases and J by 0 bases, with 5 bases left in between. This CDR3 is 12 amino acids long.

V and J are TRBV7-9 and TRBJ2-7; D gene ambiguous. CDR1 and CDR2 (germline): SEHNR, FQNEAQ (reference sequence). Trimming left V 2 bases short and J 2 bases short, with 10 bases between. The CDR3 is 14 residues long. The CDR3 sequence: CASSLYPGAYEQYF. CDR3 nucleotides: TGTGCCAGCAGCTTATACCCAGGAGCCTACGAGCAGTACTTC.

The rearrangement links TRBV28 to TRBJ2-7, with 10 positions matching TRBD2. Trimming removed 5 bases from V and 5 bases from J; junction bases left unmatched: 3. Germline V gives CDR1 MDHEN, CDR2 SYDVKM. This CDR3 has 13 residues. CDR3 amino acids: CASSKLAGHEQYF. Here the CDR3 DNA reads TGTGCCAGCAGTAAACTAGCGGGGCACGAGCAGTACTTC. The whole variable domain, filled in from reference TRBV28 and TRBJ2-7, reads DVKVTQSSRYLVKRTGEKVFLECVQDMDHENMFWYRQDPGLGLRLIYFSYDVKMKEKGDIPEGYSVSREKKERFSLILESASTNQTSMYLCASSKLAGHEQYFGPGTRLTVT.

With respect to this clone: The junction departs from germline at one end; a sequencing error may be responsible. V and J are TRBV6-5 and TRBJ2-5, with D perhaps TRBD1 or TRBD2 (5 bases each). The CDR3 sequence is 16 residues long. CDR1 is MNHEY and CDR2 is SVGAGI in the germline V gene. The CDR3 sequence: CTSSSRNGALQETQYF. The CDR3 DNA is TGTACCAGCAGTTCCCGTAACGGGGCGCTCCAAGAGACCCAGTACTTC.

V is TRBV13 and J is TRBJ1-1; a possible D gene is TRBD1 (5 bases). V was trimmed by 5 bases and J by 0 bases, leaving 13 bases between them. Germline V gives CDR1 PRHDT, CDR2 FYEKMQ (reference sequence). The CDR3 length is 15 residues. Here the CDR3 reads CASSRRQIMNTEAFF. The CDR3 DNA follows: TGTGCCAGCAGCAGGAGACAGATCATGAACACTGAAGCTTTCTTT.

Only a few counts were recorded for this clone. The chain carries TRBV24-1 and TRBJ1-5, with D tentatively TRBD1 (5 bases). Looked up from germline, CDR1 is KGHDR and CDR2 is SFDVKD. Trimming cost V 4 bases and J 5 bases, with 11 bases left between them. There are 14 residues in the CDR3. The CDR3 loop reads CATSEGGGDQPQHF. DNA of the CDR3: TGTGCCACCAGTGAGGGTGGAGGGGATCAGCCCCAGCATTTT.

The gene calls are TRBV7-3 and TRBJ2-1, with 8 positions matching TRBD1. This CDR3 has 17 residues. Germline CDR1 and CDR2: SGHTA and FQGTGA. J gave up 4 bases and V 2 bases, and 10 bases lay outside the gene matches. This CDR3 reads CASSLGAGTGLYNEQFF. CDR3 nucleotide sequence: TGTGCCAGCAGCTTAGGGGCAGGGACAGGTTTATACAATGAGCAGTTCTTC.

The chain joins TRBV15 to TRBJ1-2, with 7 bases identical to TRBD1. Trimming took 1 base from V and 8 from J; bases not matched to a gene: 7. Germline V gives CDR1 LNHNV, CDR2 YYDKDF (reference sequence). This CDR3 contains 14 residues. The CDR3 loop is CATSRGGTAMGYTF. DNA of the CDR3: TGTGCCACCAGCAGAGGCGGGACAGCGATGGGCTACACCTTC. Drawing the rest from reference TRBV15 and TRBJ1-2, the complete variable domain is DAMVIQNPRYQVTQFGKPVTLSCSQTLNHNVMYWYQQKSSQAPKLLFHYYDKDFNNEADTPDNFQSRRPNTSFCFLDIRSPGLGDTAMYLCATSRGGTAMGYTFGSGTRLTVV.

This clone was seen only a few times. The CDR3 loop is CASSYLGAGWEKLFF. The DNA for the CDR3 is TGTGCCAGCAGTTACCTCGGCGCAGGGTGGGAAAAACTGTTTTTT. V gene TRBV6-5 combines with J gene TRBJ1-4; the D gene is possibly TRBD1 (5 bases). Germline V gene data show CDR1 as MNHEY and CDR2 as SVGAGI. The CDR3 is 15 residues long. The V and J ends lost 2 bases and 8 bases respectively, with 15 bases between them.

This chain connects TRBV5-1 to TRBJ1-1; TRBD1 aligns across 7 bases. Per the germline V gene, CDR1 is SGHRS and CDR2 is YFSETQ. This CDR3 comprises 14 residues. Unmatched junction bases numbered 4, after V lost 0 bases and J lost 5 bases. The CDR3 reads CASSLGQGITEAFF. Written as DNA, the CDR3 is TGCGCCAGCAGCTTGGGACAGGGAATTACTGAAGCTTTCTTT.

This clone was seen only a few times. This rearrangement joins TRBV3-1 (or the pseudogene TRBV3-2) to TRBJ2-3; the D gene is possibly TRBD2 (6 bases). The CDR3 runs 16 residues. V was cut by 7 bases and J by 2 bases, with 19 bases left in between. Germline loops: CDR1 LGHDT, CDR2 YNNKEL (reference sequence). CDR3 region: CASTERGGSDTDTQYF. CDR3 coding DNA: TGTGCCAGCACCGAACGGGGAGGTAGCGACACAGATACGCAGTATTTT.

Note on this clone: This CDR3 is also generated by other DNA sequences in the sample. CDR3 DNA: TGTGCCAGCAGCTCGACAGTAGCGGGAGTTCCAAGCTCTTACGAGCAGTACTTC. As protein: CASSSTVAGVPSSYEQYF. The chain is built from TRBV7-8 and TRBJ2-7, with TRBD2 identical over 9 bases. Germline assignment: CDR1 SGHVS and CDR2 FQNEAQ. The CDR3 is 18 amino acids. V dropped 4 bases and J dropped 4; count of bases not matched to a gene: 17.

This rearrangement joins TRBV11-3 to TRBJ2-5; D assignment may be TRBD1 or TRBD2 (5 bases each). Germline CDR1 is SGHNT and CDR2 is YENEEA. This CDR3 region has 15 residues. The ends were cut back, 1 base at V and 1 base at J, with 10 bases in the middle. The CDR3 bases are TGTGCCAGCAGCTTAGTGGGGGATCCCCAAGAGACCCAGTACTTC. Translation gives CASSLVGDPQETQYF.